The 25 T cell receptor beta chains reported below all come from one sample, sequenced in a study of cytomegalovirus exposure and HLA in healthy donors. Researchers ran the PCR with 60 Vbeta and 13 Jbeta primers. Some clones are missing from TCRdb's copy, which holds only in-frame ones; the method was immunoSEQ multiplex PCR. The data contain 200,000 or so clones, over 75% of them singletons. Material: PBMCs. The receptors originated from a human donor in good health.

CDR3 sequence (DNA): TGTGCCAGCTCGACCACAGGGGTGAGCTATGGCTACACCTTC. It encodes CASSTTGVSYGYTF. J is TRBJ1-2 and V is TRBV18, with 7 bases that match TRBD1. The CDR3 consists of 14 residues. V shed 6 bases and J 4 bases; nucleotides not matched to a gene: 8. Germline loops: CDR1 KGHSH, CDR2 LQKENI.

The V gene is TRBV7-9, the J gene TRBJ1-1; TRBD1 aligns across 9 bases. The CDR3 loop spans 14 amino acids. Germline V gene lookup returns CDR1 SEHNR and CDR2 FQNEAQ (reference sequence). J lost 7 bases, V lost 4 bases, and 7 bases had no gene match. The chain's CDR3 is CASSSGQGSNEAFF. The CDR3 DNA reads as TGTGCCAGCAGCTCGGGACAGGGATCGAATGAAGCTTTCTTT.

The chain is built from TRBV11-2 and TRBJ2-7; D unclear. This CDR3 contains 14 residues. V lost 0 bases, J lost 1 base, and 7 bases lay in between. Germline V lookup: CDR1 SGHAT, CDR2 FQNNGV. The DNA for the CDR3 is TGTGCCAGCAGCTTAGATCTCCGGTCCTACGAGCAGTACTTC. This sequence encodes CASSLDLRSYEQYF.

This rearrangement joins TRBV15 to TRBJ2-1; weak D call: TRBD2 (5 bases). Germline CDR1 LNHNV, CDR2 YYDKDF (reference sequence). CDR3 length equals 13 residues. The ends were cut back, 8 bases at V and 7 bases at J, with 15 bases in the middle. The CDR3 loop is CATERQTSNEQFF. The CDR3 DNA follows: TGTGCCACCGAGCGGCAAACCTCGAATGAGCAGTTCTTC.

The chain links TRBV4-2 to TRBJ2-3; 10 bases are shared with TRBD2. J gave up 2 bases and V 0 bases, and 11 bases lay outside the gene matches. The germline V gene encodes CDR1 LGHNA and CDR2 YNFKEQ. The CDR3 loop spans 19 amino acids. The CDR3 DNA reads TGTGCCAGCAGCCAAGATTTTGGGGGTAGCGGGGGGTTCACAGATACGCAGTATTTT. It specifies CASSQDFGGSGGFTDTQYF.

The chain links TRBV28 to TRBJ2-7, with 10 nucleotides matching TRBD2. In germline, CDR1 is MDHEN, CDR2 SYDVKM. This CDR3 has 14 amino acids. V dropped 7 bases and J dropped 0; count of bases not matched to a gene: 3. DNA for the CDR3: TGTGCCAGCATAGGACTAGCGGACTCCTACGAGCAGTACTTC. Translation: CASIGLADSYEQYF.

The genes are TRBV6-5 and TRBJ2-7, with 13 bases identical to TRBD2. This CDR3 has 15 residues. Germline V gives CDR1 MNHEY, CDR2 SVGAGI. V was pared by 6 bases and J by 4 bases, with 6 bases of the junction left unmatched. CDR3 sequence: CASRMGLAGLYEQYF. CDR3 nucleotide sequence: TGTGCCAGCAGGATGGGACTAGCGGGATTGTACGAGCAGTACTTC.

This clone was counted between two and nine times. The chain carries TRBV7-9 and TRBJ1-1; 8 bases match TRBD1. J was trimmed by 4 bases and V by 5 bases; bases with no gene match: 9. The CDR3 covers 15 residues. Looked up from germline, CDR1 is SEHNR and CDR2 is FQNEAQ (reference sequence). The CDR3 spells CASSPRGQGGTEAFF. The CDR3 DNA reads TGTGCCAGCAGCCCCCGAGGACAGGGAGGCACTGAAGCTTTCTTT.

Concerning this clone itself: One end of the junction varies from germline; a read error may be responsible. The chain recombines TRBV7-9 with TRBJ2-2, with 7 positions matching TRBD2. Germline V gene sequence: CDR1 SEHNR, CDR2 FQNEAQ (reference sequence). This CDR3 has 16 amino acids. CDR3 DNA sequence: TGTTCCAGCAGCTTCCCTTCGCGGGAGTGGTCCGGGGAGCTGTTTTTT. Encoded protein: CSSSFPSREWSGELFF.

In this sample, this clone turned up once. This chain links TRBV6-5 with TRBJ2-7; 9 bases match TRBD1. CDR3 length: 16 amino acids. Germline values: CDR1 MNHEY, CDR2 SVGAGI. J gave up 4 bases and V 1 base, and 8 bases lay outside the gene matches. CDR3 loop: CASSYLPGQGRYEQYF. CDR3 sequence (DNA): TGTGCCAGCAGTTACTTACCGGGACAGGGACGATACGAGCAGTACTTC.

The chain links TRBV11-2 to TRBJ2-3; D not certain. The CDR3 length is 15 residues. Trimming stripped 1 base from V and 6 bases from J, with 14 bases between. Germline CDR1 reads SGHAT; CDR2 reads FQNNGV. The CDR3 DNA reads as TGTGCCAGCAGCTTAGGTCTGATAGCTAGTGATACGCAGTATTTT. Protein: CASSLGLIASDTQYF.

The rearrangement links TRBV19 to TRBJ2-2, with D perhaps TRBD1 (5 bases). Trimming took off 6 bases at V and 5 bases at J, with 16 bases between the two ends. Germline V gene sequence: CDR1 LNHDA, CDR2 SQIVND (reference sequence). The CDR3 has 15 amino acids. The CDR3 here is CASSRRQMFTGELFF. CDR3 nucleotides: TGTGCCAGTAGCCGAAGACAGATGTTTACCGGGGAGCTGTTTTTT.

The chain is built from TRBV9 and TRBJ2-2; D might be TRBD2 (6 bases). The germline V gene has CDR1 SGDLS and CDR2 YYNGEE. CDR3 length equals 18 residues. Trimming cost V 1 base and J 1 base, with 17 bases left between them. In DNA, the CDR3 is TGTGCCAGCAGCGTAAGGCGAATTGCGGGATTGAACACCGGGGAGCTGTTTTTT. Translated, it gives CASSVRRIAGLNTGELFF.

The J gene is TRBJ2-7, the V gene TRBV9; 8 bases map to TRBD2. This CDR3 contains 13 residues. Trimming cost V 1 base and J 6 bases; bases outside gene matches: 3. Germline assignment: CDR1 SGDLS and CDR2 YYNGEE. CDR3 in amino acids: CASSVWAGGEQYF. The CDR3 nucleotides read TGTGCCAGCAGCGTATGGGCGGGGGGCGAGCAGTACTTC.

CDR3 protein: CASSLGGTGGEQYF. The CDR3 DNA is TGTGCCAGCAGCTTAGGCGGGACAGGGGGCGAGCAGTACTTC. V is TRBV7-8 and J is TRBJ2-7; TRBD1 aligns across 11 bases. Germline-derived CDR1 and CDR2 are SGHVS and FQNEAQ. J was trimmed by 6 bases and V by 1 base; bases with no gene match: 2. This CDR3 spans 14 amino acids.

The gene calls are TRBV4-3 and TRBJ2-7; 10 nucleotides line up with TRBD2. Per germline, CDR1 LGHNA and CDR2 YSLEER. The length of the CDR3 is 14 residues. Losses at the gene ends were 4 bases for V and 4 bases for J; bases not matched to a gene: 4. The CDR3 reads CASSLRTSGYEQYF. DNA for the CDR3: TGCGCCAGCAGCCTCCGGACTAGCGGATACGAGCAGTACTTC.

CDR3 sequence: CASNRPTNEKLFF. CDR3 DNA: TGTGCCAGCAACAGACCAACTAATGAAAAACTGTTTTTT. The chain carries TRBV28 and TRBJ1-4, with D unresolved. Germline V gene data show CDR1 as MDHEN and CDR2 as SYDVKM. CDR3 length equals 13 residues. Trimming shortened V by 7 bases and J by 0 bases, and 6 bases separated the two germline ends.

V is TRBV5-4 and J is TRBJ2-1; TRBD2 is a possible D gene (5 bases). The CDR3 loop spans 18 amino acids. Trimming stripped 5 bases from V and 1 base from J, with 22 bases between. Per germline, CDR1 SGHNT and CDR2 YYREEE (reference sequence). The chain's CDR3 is CASRPKTRGKGSYNEQFF. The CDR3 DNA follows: TGTGCCAGCAGGCCCAAAACCCGGGGTAAGGGATCCTACAATGAGCAGTTCTTC.

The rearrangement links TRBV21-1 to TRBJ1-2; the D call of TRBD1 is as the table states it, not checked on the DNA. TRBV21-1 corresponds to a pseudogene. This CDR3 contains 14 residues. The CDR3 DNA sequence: TGTGCCAGCAGCAATGACAGGGCCAACTATGGCTACACCTTC. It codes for CASSNDRANYGYTF.

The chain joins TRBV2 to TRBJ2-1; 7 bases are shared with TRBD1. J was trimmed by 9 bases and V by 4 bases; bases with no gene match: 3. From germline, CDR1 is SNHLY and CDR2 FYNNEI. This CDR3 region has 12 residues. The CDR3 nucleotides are TGTGCCAGCAGTGCAGACAGGGCTGAGCAGTTCTTC. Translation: CASSADRAEQFF.

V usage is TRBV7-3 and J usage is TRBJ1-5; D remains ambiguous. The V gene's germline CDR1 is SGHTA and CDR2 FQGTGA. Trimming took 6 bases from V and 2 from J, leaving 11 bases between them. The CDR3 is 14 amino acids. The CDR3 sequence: CASRFDTGNQPQHF. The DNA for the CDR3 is TGTGCCAGCAGGTTCGACACGGGCAATCAGCCCCAGCATTTT.

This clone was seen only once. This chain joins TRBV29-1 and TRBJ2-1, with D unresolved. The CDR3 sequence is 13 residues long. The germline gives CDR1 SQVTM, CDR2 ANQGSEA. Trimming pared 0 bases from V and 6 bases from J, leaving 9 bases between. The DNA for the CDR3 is TGCAGCGTTGAAGATCCTAGTATCAATGAGCAGTTCTTC. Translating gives CSVEDPSINEQFF.

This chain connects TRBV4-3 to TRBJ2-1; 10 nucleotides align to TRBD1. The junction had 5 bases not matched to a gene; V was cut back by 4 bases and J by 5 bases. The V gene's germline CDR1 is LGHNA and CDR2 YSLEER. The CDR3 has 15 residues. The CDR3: CASSPGQGWDNEQFF. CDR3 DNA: TGCGCCAGCAGCCCGGGACAGGGGTGGGACAATGAGCAGTTCTTC.

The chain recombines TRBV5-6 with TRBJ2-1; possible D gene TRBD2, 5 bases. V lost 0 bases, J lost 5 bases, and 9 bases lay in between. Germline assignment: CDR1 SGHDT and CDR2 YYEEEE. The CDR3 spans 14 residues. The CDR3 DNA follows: TGTGCCAGCAGCTTGGTGACTACACACAATGAGCAGTTCTTC. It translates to CASSLVTTHNEQFF.

DNA for the CDR3: TGTGCCAGCAGTTTAATCGGCGGGAGGCGGGTCGAGCAGTACTTC. This sequence encodes CASSLIGGRRVEQYF. This sequence joins TRBV27 and TRBJ2-7; TRBD2 agrees at 8 bases. Germline lookup yields CDR1 MNHEY and CDR2 SMNVEV (reference sequence). J gave up 6 bases and V 2 bases, and 9 bases lay outside the gene matches. This CDR3 is built from 15 residues.